The rows below give T cell receptor beta chains drawn from one sample of a study of T-cell reconstitution after alpha-beta-depleted transplantation in children. Via MiXCR, TCRdb re-called the PCR reads, giving one row per CDR3 protein. The table shows roughly 100,000 distinct CDR3 sequences, with less than 6% occurring only once. Sequences were derived from PBMCs, mostly from graft donor cells, sampled 60 days after TCRalphabeta/CD19-depleted stem cell transplant. These TCRs come from a female patient aged 2-9 years who had a stem cell transplant for Fanconi anemia, so the T cells may come from the graft donor. Both conserved end residues are part of each CDR3. The D gene is left open where the match is weak. Only some rows state a clone size, as once, few, many or a class for expanded clones.

clone_size: many
d_call: .
v_call: TRBV28
j_call: TRBJ2-7
cdr3_nt: TGTGCCAGCAGTCTAACGCCCGGGGGCCCCTACGAGCAGTACTTC
cdr3_aa: CASSLTPGGPYEQYF

clone_size: many
d_call: TRBD2
v_call: TRBV5-1
j_call: TRBJ2-1
cdr3_nt: TGCGCCAGCAGCTTACGAGGCGGGGGGGCCAATGAGCAGTTCTTC
cdr3_aa: CASSLRGGGANEQFF

clone_size: .
d_call: .
v_call: TRBV20-1
j_call: TRBJ1-2
cdr3_nt: TGCAGTGCTAGGCAAAGCAGGGTATGGGGAAACTATGGCTACACCTTC
cdr3_aa: CSARQSRVWGNYGYTF

clone_size: few
d_call: .
v_call: TRBV7-9
j_call: TRBJ2-1
cdr3_nt: TGTGCCAGCAGCAATTACAGAACTTCCTACAATGAGCAGTTCTTC
cdr3_aa: CASSNYRTSYNEQFF

clone_size: .
d_call: .
v_call: TRBV6-2/TRBV6-3
j_call: TRBJ2-7
cdr3_nt: TGTGCCACCCTGACTATGCGCTACGAGCAGTACTTC
cdr3_aa: CATLTMRYEQYF

clone_size: .
d_call: TRBD2
v_call: TRBV2
j_call: TRBJ2-5
cdr3_nt: TGTGCCAGCGGGAAGAGACTAGCGGGGAACCAAGAGACCCAGTACTTC
cdr3_aa: CASGKRLAGNQETQYF

clone_size: .
d_call: TRBD2
v_call: TRBV7-2
j_call: TRBJ2-1
cdr3_nt: TGTGCCAGCAGCTTCGGACTAGACGCCTACAATGAGCAGTTCTTC
cdr3_aa: CASSFGLDAYNEQFF

clone_size: .
d_call: .
v_call: TRBV18
j_call: TRBJ2-5
cdr3_nt: TGTGCCAGCTCACAGCTCCAAGAGACCCAGTACTTC
cdr3_aa: CASSQLQETQYF

clone_size: many
d_call: TRBD1
v_call: TRBV29-1
j_call: TRBJ2-2
cdr3_nt: TGCAGCGTTGGGACAGGGCACACCGGGGAGCTGTTTTTT
cdr3_aa: CSVGTGHTGELFF

clone_size: .
d_call: .
v_call: TRBV30
j_call: TRBJ2-3
cdr3_nt: TGTGCCTGGAGTGTTTGGAGTGTATTCACAGATACGCAGTATTTT
cdr3_aa: CAWSVWSVFTDTQYF

clone_size: many
d_call: .
v_call: TRBV29-1
j_call: TRBJ1-1
cdr3_nt: TGCAGCGTTGACTTCGGCAGGGCAAGGGGGGAAGCTTTCTTT
cdr3_aa: CSVDFGRARGEAFF

clone_size: .
d_call: .
v_call: TRBV4-2
j_call: TRBJ1-5
cdr3_nt: TGTGCCAGCAGCCAAGCGGAAAATCAGCCCCAGCATTTT
cdr3_aa: CASSQAENQPQHF

clone_size: many
d_call: TRBD1
v_call: TRBV5-1
j_call: TRBJ2-7
cdr3_nt: TGCGCCAGCAGCGCAGCCGGGACAGGGGCGCGCGAGCAGTACTTC
cdr3_aa: CASSAAGTGAREQYF

clone_size: few
d_call: TRBD1
v_call: TRBV5-5
j_call: TRBJ1-4
cdr3_nt: TGTGCCAGCAGCTTTAGCAGGGGGCACCTAAATGAAAAACTGTTTTTT
cdr3_aa: CASSFSRGHLNEKLFF

clone_size: .
d_call: .
v_call: TRBV5-1
j_call: TRBJ1-3
cdr3_nt: TGCGCCAGCAGCTTGGCAGGGGTCGGAAACACCATATATTTT
cdr3_aa: CASSLAGVGNTIYF

clone_size: many
d_call: .
v_call: TRBV18
j_call: TRBJ2-7
cdr3_nt: TGTGCCAGCTCACCTGAGGGGCACGAGCAGTACTTC
cdr3_aa: CASSPEGHEQYF

clone_size: many
d_call: .
v_call: TRBV5-1
j_call: TRBJ2-5
cdr3_nt: TGCGCCAGCAGCTTTGCAGGCTCCTCTAAAGAGACCCAGTACTTC
cdr3_aa: CASSFAGSSKETQYF

clone_size: .
d_call: TRBD1
v_call: TRBV18
j_call: TRBJ2-4
cdr3_nt: TGTGCCAGCTCACCTGTACCGGGACAGGCCACCAAAAACATTCAGTACTTC
cdr3_aa: CASSPVPGQATKNIQYF

clone_size: many
d_call: TRBD2
v_call: TRBV4-1
j_call: TRBJ2-1
cdr3_nt: TGCGCCAGCAGCCACGGCGATGGGGCTTATGGACTAGCGGGAAACGAGCAGTTCTTC
cdr3_aa: CASSHGDGAYGLAGNEQFF

clone_size: many
d_call: .
v_call: TRBV27
j_call: TRBJ1-3
cdr3_nt: TGTGCCAGCAGTTTACTCCCTCCCAGGGCCTCTGGAAACACCATATATTTT
cdr3_aa: CASSLLPPRASGNTIYF

clone_size: .
d_call: TRBD2
v_call: TRBV3-1
j_call: TRBJ2-7
cdr3_nt: TGTGCCAGCAGCCTCTCCCTTAGCGGGAGGTCCTACGAGCAGTACTTC
cdr3_aa: CASSLSLSGRSYEQYF

clone_size: .
d_call: .
v_call: TRBV6-2/TRBV6-3
j_call: TRBJ2-3
cdr3_nt: TGTACCTTCAGTTACCACGGTGTGGGCTCCCAGAGCACAGATACGCAGTATTTT
cdr3_aa: CTFSYHGVGSQSTDTQYF

clone_size: many
d_call: .
v_call: TRBV20-1
j_call: TRBJ2-3
cdr3_nt: TGCAGTGCTAGTCTTGGGAGAAGCACAGATACGCAGTATTTT
cdr3_aa: CSASLGRSTDTQYF

clone_size: many
d_call: TRBD2
v_call: TRBV4-1
j_call: TRBJ2-7
cdr3_nt: TGCGCCAGCAGCCCCGGACTAGCCTACTCCTACGAGCAGTACTTC
cdr3_aa: CASSPGLAYSYEQYF

clone_size: .
d_call: .
v_call: TRBV6-1
j_call: TRBJ2-3
cdr3_nt: TGTGCCAGCAGTGCCTGGCCCGACACAGATACGCAGTATTTT
cdr3_aa: CASSAWPDTDTQYF

clone_size: .
d_call: .
v_call: TRBV5-1
j_call: TRBJ2-7
cdr3_nt: TGCGCCAGCAGCTTGGCACTACTAGGTAATCGGTACGAGCAGTACTTC
cdr3_aa: CASSLALLGNRYEQYF

clone_size: .
d_call: .
v_call: TRBV10-3
j_call: TRBJ1-5
cdr3_nt: TGTGCCATCAGGGGCGGTGGTCGCAATCAGCCCCAGCATTTT
cdr3_aa: CAIRGGGRNQPQHF

clone_size: .
d_call: .
v_call: TRBV5-6
j_call: TRBJ1-5
cdr3_nt: TGTGCCAGCAGCTCGCAGGGTAGCAATCAGCCCCAGCATTTT
cdr3_aa: CASSSQGSNQPQHF

clone_size: many
d_call: TRBD1
v_call: TRBV29-1
j_call: TRBJ1-1
cdr3_nt: TGCAGCGTTGTGTTGACAGGGTTTCGAGCTTTCTTT
cdr3_aa: CSVVLTGFRAFF

clone_size: many
d_call: .
v_call: TRBV29-1
j_call: TRBJ1-2
cdr3_nt: TGCAGCGTTGAAGATTACGGCAGAAACTATGGCTACACCTTC
cdr3_aa: CSVEDYGRNYGYTF

clone_size: many
d_call: TRBD2
v_call: TRBV27
j_call: TRBJ2-3
cdr3_nt: TGTGCCAGCAGTCGGACTAGCGGCACAGATACGCAGTATTTT
cdr3_aa: CASSRTSGTDTQYF

clone_size: .
d_call: TRBD1
v_call: TRBV20-1
j_call: TRBJ1-2
cdr3_nt: TGCTGTGCTAGCGCCACTCGGGACAGCTCTCATAACTATGGCTACACCTTC
cdr3_aa: CCASATRDSSHNYGYTF

clone_size: few
d_call: TRBD2
v_call: TRBV3-1
j_call: TRBJ2-2
cdr3_nt: TGTGCCAGCAGCCAGCGGGGGGGCTACACCGGGGAGCTGTTTTTT
cdr3_aa: CASSQRGGYTGELFF

clone_size: few
d_call: .
v_call: TRBV12-5
j_call: TRBJ2-2
cdr3_nt: TGTGCTAGTGGTTTGACCCTAACCGGGGAGCTGTTTTTT
cdr3_aa: CASGLTLTGELFF

clone_size: many
d_call: .
v_call: TRBV5-1
j_call: TRBJ2-7
cdr3_nt: TGCGCCAGCAGCTCCACGACATTGGAGCAGTACTTC
cdr3_aa: CASSSTTLEQYF

clone_size: many
d_call: .
v_call: TRBV3-1
j_call: TRBJ2-2
cdr3_nt: TGTGCCAGCAGCCCGATCACCGGGGAGCTGTTTTTT
cdr3_aa: CASSPITGELFF

clone_size: .
d_call: TRBD2
v_call: TRBV18
j_call: TRBJ2-5
cdr3_nt: TGTGCCAGCTCACCTTCTAGCGGGGGGACCGGCGGCCAAGAGACCCAGTACTTC
cdr3_aa: CASSPSSGGTGGQETQYF

clone_size: many
d_call: TRBD1
v_call: TRBV24-1
j_call: TRBJ2-1
cdr3_nt: TGTGCCACCAGTGATCCCGGGACAGGGACCTACAATGAGCAGTTCTTC
cdr3_aa: CATSDPGTGTYNEQFF

clone_size: .
d_call: .
v_call: TRBV7-9
j_call: TRBJ2-3
cdr3_nt: TGTGCCAGCAGTTCTACCTTGGGCGGGGAGACAGATACGCAGTATTTT
cdr3_aa: CASSSTLGGETDTQYF

clone_size: .
d_call: .
v_call: TRBV5-1
j_call: TRBJ1-4
cdr3_nt: TGCGCCAGCAGCCTCAGTGGCACTAATGAAAAACTGTTTTTT
cdr3_aa: CASSLSGTNEKLFF

clone_size: .
d_call: TRBD2
v_call: TRBV15
j_call: TRBJ2-1
cdr3_nt: TGTGCCACCAGCAGAGGGGGCGGGAGCTCCTACAATGAGCAGTTCTTC
cdr3_aa: CATSRGGGSSYNEQFF

clone_size: large
d_call: .
v_call: TRBV4-2
j_call: TRBJ1-1
cdr3_nt: TGTGCCAGCAGCCAAACGCGGACAGTTTTTGAAGCTTTCTTT
cdr3_aa: CASSQTRTVFEAFF

clone_size: few
d_call: .
v_call: TRBV7-9
j_call: TRBJ2-5
cdr3_nt: TGTGCCAGCAGCCGTCGGACCTTGGAGACCCAGTACTTC
cdr3_aa: CASSRRTLETQYF

clone_size: many
d_call: .
v_call: TRBV9
j_call: TRBJ2-3
cdr3_nt: TGTGCCAGCAGCGTAGTGGGAGAGGATACGCAGTATTTT
cdr3_aa: CASSVVGEDTQYF

clone_size: few
d_call: .
v_call: TRBV20-1
j_call: TRBJ2-7
cdr3_nt: TGCAGTGCTAGAGCGGACAGTTCAAACTACGAGCAGTACTTC
cdr3_aa: CSARADSSNYEQYF

clone_size: many
d_call: TRBD2
v_call: TRBV2
j_call: TRBJ2-2
cdr3_nt: TGTGCCTGTACTAGCGGATTTACCGGGGAGCTGTTTTTT
cdr3_aa: CACTSGFTGELFF

clone_size: many
d_call: .
v_call: TRBV28
j_call: TRBJ1-4
cdr3_nt: TGTGCCAGCAGCTCCTTCCCGGGACCCACAATTTTT
cdr3_aa: CASSSFPGPTIF

clone_size: .
d_call: TRBD2
v_call: TRBV28
j_call: TRBJ2-2
cdr3_nt: TGTGCCAGCAGCCTAGCGGGGAAATTCCCCCACACCGGGGAGCTGTTTTTT
cdr3_aa: CASSLAGKFPHTGELFF

clone_size: many
d_call: .
v_call: TRBV6-2/TRBV6-3
j_call: TRBJ1-2
cdr3_nt: TGTGCCTCAAGGGGGAATGGCTACACCTTC
cdr3_aa: CASRGNGYTF

clone_size: many
d_call: .
v_call: TRBV7-2
j_call: TRBJ2-3
cdr3_nt: TGTGCCAGCAGCTTAGCGGCCAGTTCCAGCGCAGATACGCAGTATTTT
cdr3_aa: CASSLAASSSADTQYF

clone_size: .
d_call: TRBD1
v_call: TRBV5-1
j_call: TRBJ2-2
cdr3_nt: TGCGCCAGCACTTCTAGGACAGGGGGCAAGGTCGGGGAGCTGTTTTTT
cdr3_aa: CASTSRTGGKVGELFF

clone_size: many
d_call: .
v_call: TRBV6-1
j_call: TRBJ1-6
cdr3_nt: TGTGCCAGCAGTGGAGAAGGATCATTTCGCTCCTATAATTCACCCCTCCACTTT
cdr3_aa: CASSGEGSFRSYNSPLHF